A single sample gave rise to the 3 T cell receptor beta chains below, sequenced in a study of blood T cell repertoires in COVID-19. The table came from immunoSEQ multiplex PCR; TCRdb's copy has only in-frame clones and leaves some out. The sample consists of 95,000 to 150,000 clones, 55% to 70% of them appearing once. The specimen was peripheral blood. The source of these receptors is a woman in her 70s with acute or convalescent COVID-19.

This clone was observed a handful of times. This chain links TRBV5-4 with TRBJ1-2, with TRBD1 as a possible D gene (6 bases). This CDR3 region has 17 residues. Germline CDR1 is SGHNT and CDR2 is YYREEE (reference sequence). V lost 4 bases and J 8 bases, leaving 27 bases between the germline ends. CDR3 nucleotides: TGTGCCAGCAGCCCTAACCCGACAGGTATCCCTATAGACGGCTACACCTTC. Protein sequence: CASSPNPTGIPIDGYTF.

This clone was observed at least ten times. The rearrangement links TRBV5-4 to TRBJ2-7, with TRBD2 identical over 13 bases. V dropped 4 bases and J dropped 0; count of bases not matched to a gene: 7. The CDR3 covers 17 residues. CDR1 and CDR2 from the germline V gene are SGHNT and YYREEE (reference sequence). DNA of the CDR3: TGTGCCAGCAGCCGCGGACTAGCGGGGGTTAGCTCCTACGAGCAGTACTTC. Residues: CASSRGLAGVSSYEQYF.

The genes are TRBV5-1 and TRBJ2-7; TRBD1 agrees at 10 bases. Trimming at V came to 9 bases and at J to 1 base, leaving 7 bases not matched to a gene. This CDR3 is 14 amino acids long. Germline lookup yields CDR1 SGHRS and CDR2 YFSETQ. In DNA, the CDR3 is TGCGCCACATCAACGGGACAGGGGTCCTACGAGCAGTACTTC. It yields the protein CATSTGQGSYEQYF.